The clone carrying this TCR beta chain was counted many times. Its target is unknown. The source material, RNA transcripts, was used to amplify TCR beta CDR3 regions. The TCR CDR3 was amplified in a first-round RT-PCR using the HTBI primer set. TCRdb reanalysed the multiplex PCR reads using MiXCR and keeps one entry per CDR3 protein. The data contain around 240,000 distinct CDR3 sequences, roughly 15% of them seen just once; the ten biggest clones take up approximately 12%. The data stem from a study of T cells in Graves' hyperthyroidism and ophthalmopathy. In the study overall: It was at initial diagnosis, before any treatment, that peripheral blood was collected.

Germline lookup yields CDR1 MNHEY and CDR2 SMNVEV (reference sequence). The CDR3 totals 13 residues. The V and J ends lost 5 bases and 11 bases respectively, with 16 bases between them. Newly diagnosed patients aged 18 to 65 had hyperthyroidism of under 2 months' duration. Based on clinical symptoms, serum thyroxine and TRAb, thyroid ultrasound and orbital computed tomography, diagnoses were reached. Whole-study findings and limits: The model predicted ophthalmopathy a median around 6.5 months before onset.

What was sequenced was blood. The TCR was taken from a woman in her forties with Graves' hyperthyroidism that later progressed to Graves' ophthalmopathy. The V gene is TRBV27, the J gene TRBJ1-5; D possibly corresponds to TRBD1 (5 bases). The CDR3 sequence: CASSDQGVSAQHF. The CDR3 DNA reads TGTGCCAGCAGTGACCAGGGTGTTTCGGCCCAGCATTTT.